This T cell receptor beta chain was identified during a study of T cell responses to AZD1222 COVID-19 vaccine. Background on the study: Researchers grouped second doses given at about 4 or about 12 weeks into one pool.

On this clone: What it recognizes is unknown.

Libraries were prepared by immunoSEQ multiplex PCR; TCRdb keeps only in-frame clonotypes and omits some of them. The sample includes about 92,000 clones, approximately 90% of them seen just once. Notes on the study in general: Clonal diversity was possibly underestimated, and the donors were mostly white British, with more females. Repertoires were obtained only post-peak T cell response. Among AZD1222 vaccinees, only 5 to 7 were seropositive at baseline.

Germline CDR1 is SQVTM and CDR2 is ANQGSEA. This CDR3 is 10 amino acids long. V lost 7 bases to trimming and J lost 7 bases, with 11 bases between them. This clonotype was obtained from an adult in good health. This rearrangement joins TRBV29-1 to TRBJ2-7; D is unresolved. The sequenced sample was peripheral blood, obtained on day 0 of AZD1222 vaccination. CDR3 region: CSAKDTEQYF. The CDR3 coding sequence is TGCAGCGCTAAAGACACAGAGCAGTACTTC.